A single sample gave rise to the 14 T cell receptor beta chains below, sequenced in a study of T cells in Graves' hyperthyroidism and ophthalmopathy. Amplification targeted TCR beta CDR3 regions from RNA transcripts. A first-round RT-PCR of the TCR CDR3 used the HTBI primer set. TCRdb ran MiXCR on the multiplex PCR reads and lists one entry per CDR3 protein. The repertoire holds under 400,000 distinct CDR3 sequences, with approximately 16% as singletons. Input material: blood. The receptor source for this set is a woman aged 60-70 years with Graves' ophthalmopathy.

This clonotype was recorded many times. This chain links TRBV6-1 with TRBJ2-1; TRBD2 matches 11 bases. Losses at the gene ends were 2 bases for V and 6 bases for J; bases not matched to a gene: 3. The CDR3 contains 15 residues. Germline CDR1 and CDR2: MNHNS and SASEGT. The DNA for the CDR3 is TGTGCCAGCAGTGAAACGGGACTAGCGGCCAATGAGCAGTTCTTC. This encodes CASSETGLAANEQFF.

The V gene is TRBV7-3, the J gene TRBJ2-1, with 11 positions matching TRBD2. CDR3 size: 18 residues. Germline V CDR1 and CDR2: SGHTA, FQGTGA. The ends lost 2 bases at V and 10 bases at J; junction bases unmatched: 16. CDR3 protein: CASSLGVLAGGANREQFF. In DNA, the CDR3 is TGTGCCAGCAGCTTAGGGGTGTTAGCGGGAGGGGCCAATCGGGAGCAGTTCTTC.

This clonotype occurred many times. The V and J genes are TRBV20-1 and TRBJ2-7, with unresolved D. CDR3 length: 14 amino acids. The V gene lost 8 bases and the J gene lost 3 bases, with 20 bases spanning the gap. Germline CDR1 and CDR2: DFQATT and SNEGSKA (reference sequence). CDR3 residues: CSPQEYLGSYEQYF. The CDR3 DNA sequence: TGCAGTCCTCAGGAGTACTTGGGCAGCTACGAGCAGTACTTC.

This clonotype showed up many times. Here the CDR3 DNA reads TGTGCCAGCAGCGCTACTAGCGGGAGAAGCTACAATGAGCAGTTCTTC. It translates to CASSATSGRSYNEQFF. V and J are TRBV28 and TRBJ2-1; 11 bases agree with TRBD2. Trimming cost V 6 bases and J 3 bases; bases outside gene matches: 7. Germline V gene lookup returns CDR1 MDHEN and CDR2 SYDVKM. The length of the CDR3 is 16 residues.

This clonotype was seen repeatedly, ten times or more. The chain is built from TRBV12-3 or TRBV12-4 and TRBJ2-3; D gene unclear. CDR3 length equals 15 residues. Trimming removed 5 bases at V and 0 bases at J, with 12 bases between. CDR3 amino acids: CASSISGPSTDTQYF. The CDR3 nucleotides are TGTGCCAGCAGTATCTCAGGTCCCAGCACAGATACGCAGTATTTT.

This clonotype was seen at least ten times. J is TRBJ2-3 and V is TRBV5-1, with D perhaps being TRBD1 or TRBD2 (5 bases each). CDR1 and CDR2 (germline): SGHRS, YFSETQ. The V end was cut by 4 bases, the J end by 1 base, with 10 bases between. The CDR3 sequence is 14 residues long. For the CDR3, the DNA is TGCGCCAGCAGCGGGGACCTAGGCACAGATACGCAGTATTTT. This encodes CASSGDLGTDTQYF.

This clonotype was counted many times. J is TRBJ1-5 and V is TRBV30; D is unclear. Germline V CDR1 and CDR2: GTSNPN, SVGIG (reference sequence). V was clipped by 0 bases and J by 7 bases, with 10 bases between them. The length of the CDR3 is 13 residues. CDR3 protein: CAWSVNWEQPQHF. The CDR3 nucleotides are TGTGCCTGGAGTGTAAACTGGGAACAGCCCCAGCATTTT.

This clonotype was seen repeatedly, ten times or more. The rearrangement joins TRBV6-5 to TRBJ1-6; D uncertain. The CDR3 runs to 14 residues. V lost 2 bases and J 4 bases, leaving 6 bases between the germline ends. The germline V gene encodes CDR1 MNHEY and CDR2 SVGAGI. In nucleotides, the CDR3 is TGTGCCAGCAGTTACAACAGTTATAATTCACCCCTCCACTTT. Its protein is CASSYNSYNSPLHF.

The rearrangement links TRBV3-1 to TRBJ2-1; TRBD2 aligns across 13 bases. CDR1 is LGHDT and CDR2 is YNNKEL in the germline V gene (reference sequence). The V segment lost 5 bases and the J segment 5 bases; nucleotides outside the gene matches: 6. This CDR3 is built from 16 residues. The CDR3 reads CASSLRGLAGDNEQFF. In DNA, the CDR3 is TGTGCCAGCAGCTTAAGAGGACTAGCGGGGGACAATGAGCAGTTCTTC.

The chain recombines TRBV9 with TRBJ2-1; D is perhaps TRBD2 (5 bases). CDR3 length: 12 residues. With 6 bases removed from V and 15 bases from J, the gap between germline ends came to 19 bases. Germline V gene data show CDR1 as SGDLS and CDR2 as YYNGEE. CDR3 DNA sequence: TGTGCCAGCACCTCAGAGGGTCGCCAGCCGTTCTTC. This sequence encodes CASTSEGRQPFF.

Only a few counts were recorded for this clonotype. The chain couples TRBV24-1 to TRBJ2-7, with 9 bases lining up with TRBD1. V gave up 2 bases and J gave up 6 bases; unmatched junction bases: 7. There are 15 residues in the CDR3. CDR1 is KGHDR and CDR2 is SFDVKD in the germline V gene. CDR3 in amino acids: CATSDSGQGIFEQYF. The CDR3 nucleotides are TGTGCCACCAGTGATTCGGGACAGGGAATATTCGAGCAGTACTTC.

This clonotype was seen only once. The chain uses TRBV6-1 and TRBJ2-7; the D is unclear. The CDR3 loop spans 13 amino acids. Germline CDR1 is MNHNS and CDR2 is SASEGT. V lost 6 bases to trimming and J lost 2 bases, with 11 bases between them. CDR3: CASSMKKPYEQYF. Here the CDR3 DNA reads TGTGCCAGCAGCATGAAGAAGCCCTACGAGCAGTACTTC.

This clonotype was seen ten or more times. This chain connects TRBV12-3 or TRBV12-4 to TRBJ2-3, with D perhaps TRBD2 (5 bases). The CDR3 is 16 amino acids. V was cut by 4 bases and J by 0 bases, with 14 bases left in between. The CDR3 region has the DNA TGTGCCAGCAGTTCACGGCGGGCCTATAGCACAGATACGCAGTATTTT. Amino acid sequence: CASSSRRAYSTDTQYF.

This clonotype was observed many times. The V and J genes are TRBV18 and TRBJ2-2, with a possible D match to TRBD2 (6 bases). In germline, CDR1 is KGHSH, CDR2 LQKENI. There are 15 residues in the CDR3. The ends were cut back, 8 bases at V and 1 base at J, with 14 bases in the middle. Here the CDR3 reads CASTGLDGNTGELFF. DNA of the CDR3: TGTGCCAGCACGGGACTCGACGGGAACACCGGGGAGCTGTTTTTT.